This record looks at one TCR beta chain sequence and its context. Its antigen is currently unknown. Germline V gene sequence: CDR1 MDHEN, CDR2 SYDVKM. Trimming shortened V by 3 bases and J by 0 bases, and 11 bases separated the two germline ends. CDR3 length equals 15 residues. This entry comes from a study of STAT5B mutations in CD4+ large granular lymphocyte leukemia. Study findings and constraints: No patients shared main leukemic clonotypes, though roughly 25% appeared at low frequency elsewhere. CD4-sorted patient repertoires seemed more clonal than healthy CD4+ repertoires. TRBV06-family usage was enriched in top patient clones (8/27) versus controls (2/35).

Original processing notes: The detection floor for productive clonotype frequency was 2.59 x 10-5. The repertoire was sequenced with immunoSEQ multiplex PCR; TCRdb's copy has only in-frame clones and lacks some. Clonal size and the V and J genes are those of that table, whereas D and trimming came from the DNA. Of 30,000 to 35,000 clones listed, 68% are singletons. The chain links TRBV28 to TRBJ1-2, with D perhaps TRBD1 (6 bases). Input material: CD4+ T cells from blood buffy coats. This sequence originates from a human donor in good health. The CDR3 loop reads CASSLGAVSNYGYTF. The CDR3 DNA follows: TGTGCCAGCAGTTTGGGGGCAGTATCTAACTATGGCTACACCTTC.